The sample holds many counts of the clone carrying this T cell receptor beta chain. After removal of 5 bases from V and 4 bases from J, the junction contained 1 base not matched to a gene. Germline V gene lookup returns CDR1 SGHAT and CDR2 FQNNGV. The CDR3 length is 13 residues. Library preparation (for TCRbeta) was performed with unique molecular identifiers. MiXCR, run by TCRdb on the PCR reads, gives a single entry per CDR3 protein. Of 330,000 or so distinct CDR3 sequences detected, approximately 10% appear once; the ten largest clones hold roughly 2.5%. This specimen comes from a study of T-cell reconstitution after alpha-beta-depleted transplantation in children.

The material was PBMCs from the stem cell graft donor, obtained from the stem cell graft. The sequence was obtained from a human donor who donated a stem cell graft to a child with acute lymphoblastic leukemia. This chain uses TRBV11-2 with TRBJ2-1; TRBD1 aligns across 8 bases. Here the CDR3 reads CASSRDRYNEQFF. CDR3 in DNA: TGTGCCAGCAGCCGGGACAGGTACAATGAGCAGTTCTTC.